This T cell receptor (beta chain) was captured in a study of T cells after yellow fever vaccination (dated by TCRdb to about 2019). About the full investigation: The SMART-Seq v4 Ultra Low Input RNA kit was used to prepare libraries from fractions with low cell numbers. Bulk TCR alpha and beta repertoires were sequenced longitudinally to track T-cell clones before and after primary and booster YFV17D yellow fever vaccination. Two healthy male donors, one aged 18 to 30 and one aged 30 to 40 years, were included in the cohort. Bulk PBMC replicates and cell subsets were isolated from blood drawn at multiple timepoints before and after both primary and secondary immunization. The investigation overall reported the following: Computational filtering was needed because FACS-sorted repertoires could contain abundant contaminating clonotypes from the bulk population. Most clones expanded after primary vaccination were re-detected after the booster (around 96% of CD4 and about nine tenths of CD8), suggesting broad memory maintenance. Because only two donors were included in the study, the extent to which the findings can be generalized is limited. The secondary T-cell response was found to be weaker but faster than the primary response, with a peak reached on day 5 rather than on day 15. A small fraction of clonotypes appeared in both the CD4 and CD8 compartments, likely as a result of convergent recombination.

This sample's treatment or condition label indicates: live attenuated yellow fever vaccine strain. PBMCs were isolated from peripheral blood using a standard Ficoll-Paque protocol. Dynabeads CD4 and CD8 positive selection kits were used to isolate CD4 and CD8 T-cell fractions. TriZol was used to extract RNA from bulk PBMCs, CD4 and CD8 fractions, and dextramer-positive and dextramer-negative fractions. From its cysteine to its phenylalanine, the CDR3 spans 15 amino acids. Only the CDR3 region is kept as DNA, spanning 45 bases read in frame from base 1. V is cut by 3 bases and J by 4 bases, and the space between the germline ends is 15 bases. Per the germline V gene, SQVTM is the CDR1 and ANQGSEA is the CDR2. This clonotype was counted ten times or more. The specificity of this receptor is unknown. No base qualities exist here, and no much larger clone lies one base off it. Synthesis of TCR cDNA relied on 5'RACE template switching, a step that introduced a universal primer site along with unique molecular identifiers. Priming for cDNA synthesis came from both the TCR alpha and TCR beta constant segments. Library amplification involved two PCR steps, and the second step added sample barcodes and sequencing adapters. Sequencing of libraries was performed on Illumina HiSeq 2500 (2x100 bp) or NovaSeq (2x150 bp). Turning to the authors' computational methods: MIGEC handled demultiplexing of reads and collapsing into UMI consensus sequences, while MiXCR performed V(D)J alignment. Clonotypes responding to the vaccine were identified with edgeR on replicate PBMC samples, with the criteria of FDR below 0.01 and a log2 fold change above 5 up to day 15. Bulk clonotypes were assigned CD4 or CD8 identity according to which sequenced CD4 or CD8 repertoire held them at higher abundance. Starting from the raw public reads, TCRdb applied fastp trimming at Q25, assembled clones with MiXCR and retained in-frame beta chains. Each entry merges the rows of one CDR3 protein and shows their most common DNA and genes. The V and J calls and clone size are TCRdb's, not the authors'. The sample table lists a few hundred thousand distinct CDR3 sequences, less than 9% of them with a count of one. The top ten clonotypes cover approximately 0.87% of the sample.

Sequenced here: CD4+ T cells sorted from PBMCs, sampled 15 days after the yellow fever booster vaccination. The chain employs TRBV29-1 and TRBJ2-2; the D call is possibly TRBD1 or TRBD2, each sharing 6 bases. The clonotype originates from a man younger than 45 who received the YFV17D yellow fever vaccine. The sequenced DNA is TGCAGCGTTGATCTCCGGGGGCGCGCCACCGGGGAGCTGTTTTTT. The encoded protein is CSVDLRGRATGELFF.